This record looks at one T cell receptor (beta chain) sequence and its context. Its target is not known. PCR involved 60 Vbeta and 13 Jbeta primers. Sequencing used immunoSEQ multiplex PCR; TCRdb keeps in-frame clones, though not all of them. The sample carries some 110,000 clones, roughly three quarters recorded once. The data were obtained in a study of cytomegalovirus exposure and HLA in healthy donors. General study findings and limits: Researchers counted roughly 150 TCR beta chains as cytomegalovirus-associated. Productive rates of about 87% or about 30% were seen for most TCR beta V segments in an earlier analysis. Of the V segments, some could not be distinguished, including TRBV6-2 and TRBV6-3, and were excluded.

Germline CDR1 is MNHNS and CDR2 is SASEGT. CDR3 length: 16 amino acids. V lost 2 bases, J lost 4 bases, and 3 bases stayed unmatched. V is TRBV6-1 and J is TRBJ1-6; 9 bases are shared with TRBD1. The sequencing sample was made of PBMCs. The clonotype comes from a woman aged 18-29 years in good health and CMV-seronegative. The CDR3 protein is CASSERDREYNSPLHF. In nucleotides, the CDR3 is TGTGCCAGCAGTGAACGGGACAGGGAGTATAATTCACCCCTCCACTTT.